The clone carrying this T cell receptor beta chain appeared a single time. Germline is not matched at one junction end, which may reflect a read error. The data stem from a study of blood T cells in healthy people across ages. Germline lookup yields CDR1 ENHRY and CDR2 SYGVKD. The CDR3 is 15 amino acids. Sample-barcoded 5' priming and a J-beta primer mix drove a second PCR of about 7 to 11 cycles. One entry per CDR3 protein, called by TCRdb with MiXCR from the 5' RACE reads. There are about 680,000 distinct CDR3 sequences in the sample; 45% to 50% occur only once, and around a third lies in the top ten.

This sequence joins TRBV10-3 and TRBJ2-7; TRBD1 matches at 9 bases. The sample comprised blood. The sequence derives from a woman in her fifties or sixties in good health. CDR3 nucleotide sequence: TGTGCCATCAGTGAGTCGACAGGGGGAACCTACGAGCAGTACTTT. This codes for CAISESTGGTYEQYF.